These 12 T cell receptor beta chains were all obtained from the same sample, sequenced in a study of identifying expanded T cells in peripheral blood. Only in-frame clones appear in the TCRdb table, and some are missing; sequencing was by immunoSEQ multiplex PCR. The profile covers under 130,000 clones, with roughly 90% appearing a single time and about a sixth taken by the ten largest. The sequencing input was blood. These receptors were obtained from a person aged 18 to 70 in good health.

V and J are TRBV4-3 and TRBJ1-2, with a weak D call TRBD1 (6 bases). The CDR3 is 14 residues long. From germline, CDR1 is LGHNA and CDR2 YSLEER. V was clipped by 2 bases and J by 4 bases, with 11 bases between them. The CDR3 sequence: CASSQSRTVYGYTF. The CDR3 coding sequence is TGCGCCAGCAGCCAATCACGGACAGTCTATGGCTACACCTTC.

The chain recombines TRBV6-1 with TRBJ1-4; 9 nucleotides agree with TRBD1. Germline-derived CDR1 and CDR2 are MNHNS and SASEGT. With 3 bases clipped from V and 5 bases from J, the junction kept 4 bases outside the gene matches. The CDR3 is 15 amino acids. The CDR3 DNA sequence: TGTGCCAGCAGTGACCGGGACAGGGAAAATGAAAAACTGTTTTTT. The encoded protein is CASSDRDRENEKLFF.

V and J are TRBV5-1 and TRBJ2-3, with 9 bases lining up with TRBD1. The V gene end was trimmed by 0 bases and the J gene end by 1 base; junction bases not matched to a gene: 15. The germline gives CDR1 SGHRS, CDR2 YFSETQ. CDR3 length equals 20 residues. Written as DNA, the CDR3 is TGCGCCAGCAGCTTGGTTATCCCGGGACAGGGAGGTCAAGGCACAGATACGCAGTATTTT. Residues: CASSLVIPGQGGQGTDTQYF.

The chain carries TRBV5-1 and TRBJ1-2; D might be TRBD1 (5 bases). The CDR3 covers 14 residues. Trimming removed 0 bases at V and 8 bases at J, with 14 bases between. Per germline, CDR1 SGHRS and CDR2 YFSETQ. The DNA of the CDR3 is TGCGCCAGCAGCTTGGTCGCAGGGTCCTACGGCTACACCTTC. Translation: CASSLVAGSYGYTF.

The chain carries TRBV6-5 and TRBJ1-5; D remains ambiguous. The CDR3 consists of 13 residues. The germline gives CDR1 MNHEY, CDR2 SVGAGI. V was cut by 0 bases and J by 3 bases, with 3 bases left in between. The CDR3 is CASSYSNNQPQHF. The CDR3 coding sequence is TGTGCCAGCAGTTACTCGAACAATCAGCCCCAGCATTTT.

The chain couples TRBV27 to TRBJ1-1; the match to TRBD1 covers 7 bases. Germline CDR1 and CDR2: MNHEY and SMNVEV (reference sequence). V lost 0 bases to trimming and J lost 2 bases; unmatched junction nucleotides: 24. This CDR3 is built from 22 residues. CDR3 amino acids: CASSLSEGRTDRTYTLNTEAFF. For the CDR3, the DNA is TGTGCCAGCAGTTTATCGGAAGGGAGGACGGACAGGACATATACCCTCAACACTGAAGCTTTCTTT.

This chain joins TRBV27 and TRBJ2-3, with D perhaps matching TRBD1 (6 bases). Trimming took off 5 bases at V and 5 bases at J, with 20 bases between the two ends. Germline V gene lookup returns CDR1 MNHEY and CDR2 SMNVEV (reference sequence). This CDR3 region has 16 residues. CDR3 sequence: CASSPSWGPGRDTQYF. The CDR3 region has the DNA TGTGCCAGCAGTCCATCGTGGGGGCCGGGGCGAGATACGCAGTATTTT.

The V and J genes are TRBV6-6 and TRBJ1-1; D uncertain. Per germline, CDR1 MNHNY and CDR2 SVGAGI (reference sequence). The CDR3 has 11 residues. V dropped 3 bases and J dropped 12 bases, with 11 bases sitting between them. The CDR3 DNA sequence: TGTGCCAGCAGTTATCTGGGGTCGACTTTCTTT. It is translated as CASSYLGSTFF.

This sequence joins TRBV18 and TRBJ2-7; 9 bases match TRBD2. CDR1 KGHSH and CDR2 LQKENI come from the germline V gene. V shed 6 bases and J 3 bases; nucleotides not matched to a gene: 6. The CDR3 consists of 14 residues. The CDR3 reads CASSRGLAYYEQYF. The CDR3 DNA follows: TGTGCCAGCTCGCGAGGACTAGCGTACTACGAGCAGTACTTC.

This clone was picked up a small number of times. This chain uses TRBV5-1 with TRBJ1-5; D ambiguous. The CDR3 is 13 residues long. CDR1 is SGHRS and CDR2 is YFSETQ in the germline V gene. V was cut by 0 bases and J by 7 bases, with 8 bases left in between. The CDR3 DNA reads as TGCGCCAGCAGCTTGGCCGGGCAGCAGCCCCAGCATTTT. As protein: CASSLAGQQPQHF.

This clone appeared once. The rearrangement links TRBV28 to TRBJ1-5, with a tentative D call TRBD1 (6 bases). Trimming shortened V by 7 bases and J by 0 bases, and 19 bases separated the two germline ends. The CDR3 runs to 17 residues. Germline values: CDR1 MDHEN, CDR2 SYDVKM. CDR3 residues: CASTLLGARYSNQPQHF. CDR3 bases: TGTGCCAGCACCCTCTTGGGGGCCCGTTATAGCAATCAGCCCCAGCATTTT. The full variable domain, its missing parts supplied by reference TRBV28 and TRBJ1-5, is DVKVTQSSRYLVKRTGEKVFLECVQDMDHENMFWYRQDPGLGLRLIYFSYDVKMKEKGDIPEGYSVSREKKERFSLILESASTNQTSMYLCASTLLGARYSNQPQHFGDGTRLSIL.

This sequence joins TRBV19 and TRBJ2-2; D is perhaps TRBD1 (5 bases). The germline V gene has CDR1 LNHDA and CDR2 SQIVND (reference sequence). Trimming stripped 5 bases from V and 7 bases from J, with 26 bases between. The CDR3 loop spans 18 amino acids. The CDR3 coding sequence is TGTGCCAGTAGTCTATACCCGTGGCCCAGGGTAAAGGGCGGGGAGCTGTTTTTT. It is translated as CASSLYPWPRVKGGELFF.